One and the same sample provided the 6 T cell receptor beta chains below, sequenced in a study of blood T cells in healthy people across ages. The use of a sample-barcoded 5' primer and a J-beta primer mix characterized a second PCR of roughly 7 to 11 cycles. One entry per CDR3 protein, called by TCRdb with MiXCR from the 5' RACE reads. The repertoire holds around 670,000 distinct CDR3 sequences, under 30% seen once, with less than 20% in the top ten. The sample taken for sequencing was blood. These receptor sequences come from a woman aged 80 or over in good health.

V is TRBV6-5 and J is TRBJ1-1, with D perhaps matching TRBD1 (6 bases). The V end was cut by 6 bases, the J end by 3 bases, with 14 bases between. CDR1 and CDR2 from the germline V gene are MNHEY and SVGAGI. The CDR3 loop spans 14 amino acids. The CDR3 DNA follows: TGTGCCAGCAGGCGAACAGGGATCCACACTGAAGCTTTCTTT. Residues: CASRRTGIHTEAFF.

A word on this clonotype: A much larger clone lies a single base off, so this may be a read error. The chain has TRBV29-1 and TRBJ2-7; D remains ambiguous. CDR3 length: 11 residues. Germline V gene data show CDR1 as SQVTM and CDR2 as ANQGSEA. V was clipped by 5 bases and J by 5 bases, with 10 bases between them. CDR3 protein: CSVKVFHEQYF. The DNA of the CDR3 is TGCAGCGTTAAGGTTTTCCACGAGCAGTACTTC.

This clonotype was counted ten times or more. The chain carries TRBV7-9 and TRBJ2-4, with TRBD2 matching 13 bases. V was pared by 5 bases and J by 0 bases, with 7 bases of the junction left unmatched. Germline assignment: CDR1 SEHNR and CDR2 FQNEAQ (reference sequence). The CDR3 consists of 18 residues. CDR3 sequence (DNA): TGTGCCAGCAGCCCCGGGACTAGCGGGGCCTTAGCCAAAAACATTCAGTACTTC. It specifies CASSPGTSGALAKNIQYF. The full variable domain, rest sourced from reference TRBV7-9 and TRBJ2-4, is DTGVSQNPRHKITKRGQNVTFRCDPISEHNRLYWYRQTLGQGPEFLTYFQNEAQLEKSRLLSDRFSAERPKGSFSTLEIQRTEQGDSAMYLCASSPGTSGALAKNIQYFGAGTRLSVL.

About this clonotype itself: This may come from a read error, since a much larger clone is one base off. CDR3 loop: CASSVHQQGEQYF. CDR3 coding DNA: TGTGCCAGCAGTGTCCACCAGCAGGGTGAGCAGTACTTC. The chain is built from TRBV2 and TRBJ2-5; D is possibly TRBD1 (5 bases). V lost 4 bases and J lost 11, with 17 bases in between. CDR3 size: 13 residues. Germline V gene lookup returns CDR1 SNHLY and CDR2 FYNNEI.

This clonotype was found many times. The chain has TRBV3-1 and TRBJ2-7; 7 bases agree with TRBD1. The CDR3 consists of 14 residues. Germline V gene sequence: CDR1 LGHDT, CDR2 YNNKEL (reference sequence). The trim removed 5 bases at V and 2 bases at J, leaving 6 bases unmatched. CDR3 bases: TGTGCCAGCAGCACCGGGACAGTCACCTACGAGCAGTACTTC. As protein: CASSTGTVTYEQYF.

This clonotype was counted ten times or more. The V gene is TRBV20-1, the J gene TRBJ1-4; no definite D call. Between the trimmed V and J ends, which lost 1 base and 3 bases, there was a span of 12 bases. The CDR3 totals 15 residues. Germline CDR1 reads DFQATT; CDR2 reads SNEGSKA (reference sequence). The CDR3 spells CSARAPWPPNEKLFF. The CDR3 DNA reads as TGCAGTGCTAGAGCCCCCTGGCCCCCTAATGAAAAACTGTTTTTT.